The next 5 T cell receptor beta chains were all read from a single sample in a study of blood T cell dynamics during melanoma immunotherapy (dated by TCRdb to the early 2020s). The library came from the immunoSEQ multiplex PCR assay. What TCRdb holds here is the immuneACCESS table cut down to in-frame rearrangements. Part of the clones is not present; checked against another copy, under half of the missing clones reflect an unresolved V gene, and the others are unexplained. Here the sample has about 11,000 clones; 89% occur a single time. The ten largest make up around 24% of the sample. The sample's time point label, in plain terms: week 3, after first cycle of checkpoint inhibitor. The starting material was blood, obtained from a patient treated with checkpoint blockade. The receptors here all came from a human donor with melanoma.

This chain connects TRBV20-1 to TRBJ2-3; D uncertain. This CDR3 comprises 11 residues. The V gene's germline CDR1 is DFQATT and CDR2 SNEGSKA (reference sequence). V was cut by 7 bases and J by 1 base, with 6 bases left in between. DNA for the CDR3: TGCAGTGTCGGCCGCACAGATACGCAGTATTTT. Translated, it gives CSVGRTDTQYF.

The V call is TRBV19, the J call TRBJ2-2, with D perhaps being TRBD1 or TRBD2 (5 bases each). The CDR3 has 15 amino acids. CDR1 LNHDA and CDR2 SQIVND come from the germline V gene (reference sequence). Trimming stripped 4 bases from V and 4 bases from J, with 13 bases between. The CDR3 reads CASSNGARGTGELFF. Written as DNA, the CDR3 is TGTGCCAGTAGTAACGGGGCTAGGGGCACCGGGGAGCTGTTTTTT.

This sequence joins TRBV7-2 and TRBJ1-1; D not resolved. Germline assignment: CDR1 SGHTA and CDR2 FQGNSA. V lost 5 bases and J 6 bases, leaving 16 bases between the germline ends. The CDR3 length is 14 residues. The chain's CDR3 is CASSPHGVRAEAFF. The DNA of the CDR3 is TGTGCCAGCAGCCCCCATGGGGTTAGGGCTGAAGCTTTCTTT.

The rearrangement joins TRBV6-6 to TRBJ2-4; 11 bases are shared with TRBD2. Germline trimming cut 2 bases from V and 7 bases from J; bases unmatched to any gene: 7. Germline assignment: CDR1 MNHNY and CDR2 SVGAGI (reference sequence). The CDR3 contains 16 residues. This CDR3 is CASSYDSGRARNIQYF. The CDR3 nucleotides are TGTGCCAGCAGTTACGATAGCGGGAGGGCCAGGAACATTCAGTACTTC.

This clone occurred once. The CDR3 DNA reads TGTGCCAGCAGTAAAAAACTAGGGAGCCCAGTTGTGTTCTTC. It codes for CASSKKLGSPVVFF. This rearrangement joins TRBV27 to TRBJ2-1; D is possibly TRBD2 (5 bases). The CDR3 covers 14 residues. The V gene lost 5 bases and the J gene lost 15 bases, with 23 bases spanning the gap. Germline-derived CDR1 and CDR2 are MNHEY and SMNVEV (reference sequence).